In its sample, the clone carrying this T cell receptor beta chain was seen once. Germline trimming cut 7 bases from V and 7 bases from J; bases unmatched to any gene: 7. From germline, CDR1 is SQVTM and CDR2 ANQGSEA. This CDR3 spans 14 amino acids. The sample's treatment: preoperative locoregional IRX-2 cytokine immunotherapy. These data belong to a study of preoperative IRX-2 immunotherapy in early breast cancer. Profiled with immunoSEQ multiplex PCR; TCRdb holds only in-frame clones, not every one. The data show some 21,000 clones, 85% seen once. This specimen was lymph node tissue, taken after IRX-2 immunotherapy. J is TRBJ2-2 and V is TRBV29-1; 12 bases are a match to TRBD1. The receptor comes from a human donor with breast cancer. The DNA of the CDR3 is TGCAGCGCTGGGACAGGGGGCTTGGGCGGGGAGCTGTTTTTT. Translated: CSAGTGGLGGELFF.